Listed below are T cell receptor beta chains from one sample, sequenced in a study of cytomegalovirus exposure and HLA in healthy donors. Sequenced by immunoSEQ multiplex PCR; TCRdb stores in-frame clones only, minus some. The sample holds some 140,000 clones, 80% seen once. The source material was PBMCs. These receptors came from a young man in good health and CMV-seropositive. Both conserved end residues are part of each CDR3. The D gene is left open where the match is weak. Rows may omit the clone size; those that give it use once, few, many or a size class.

clone size	V gene	D gene	J gene	CDR3 DNA	CDR3 protein
-	TRBV5-1	-	TRBJ2-7	TGCGCCAGCAGCCCGCGCGGTCAGCCCTACGAGCAGTACTTC	CASSPRGQPYEQYF
-	TRBV5-5	-	TRBJ1-4	TGTGCCAGCAGCTTAGGACAAATTAGTGAAAAACTGTTTTTT	CASSLGQISEKLFF
-	TRBV11-2	TRBD1	TRBJ1-2	TGTGCCAGCAGCCCACCGGGACAGGACTTTGTCTATGGCTACACCTTC	CASSPPGQDFVYGYTF
-	TRBV7-9	TRBD1	TRBJ2-7	TGTGCCAGCAGCCCCCCCGGGACAGTCTACGAGCAGTACTTC	CASSPPGTVYEQYF
-	TRBV18	-	TRBJ2-5	TGTGCCAGCTCACCACCTACGGGGAAAGAGACCCAGTACTTC	CASSPPTGKETQYF
-	TRBV9	-	TRBJ1-1	TGTGCCAGCAGCGTAGGAGGGTCTGAAGCTTTCTTT	CASSVGGSEAFF
-	TRBV6-5	-	TRBJ2-7	TGTGCCAGCAGTTACTCGTTATCAGGGCGGGAGCAGTACTTC	CASSYSLSGREQYF
-	TRBV12-5	TRBD1	TRBJ2-5	TGTGCTAGTGGTTCCAGACAGGGGTTGGGGGAGACCCAGTACTTC	CASGSRQGLGETQYF
-	TRBV29-1	TRBD2	TRBJ2-7	TGCAGCGTCAGGACTAGCGCTACCTACGAGCAGTACTTC	CSVRTSATYEQYF
once	TRBV28	-	TRBJ2-3	TGTGCCAGCAGTCCCGGTGGGGGGATGTATACGCAGTATTTT	CASSPGGGMYTQYF
-	TRBV5-1	TRBD1	TRBJ2-7	TGCGCCAGCAGCTTAAGACAGGGGGGTCTAGGCTACGAGCAGTACTTC	CASSLRQGGLGYEQYF
-	TRBV5-1	TRBD1	TRBJ2-2	TGCGCCAGCAGCCCAACGGGACAGCGTAACACCGGGGAGCTGTTTTTT	CASSPTGQRNTGELFF
few	TRBV27	-	TRBJ2-7	TGTGCCAGTAGGGGGGGCGATTCCTACGAGCAGTACTTC	CASRGGDSYEQYF
-	TRBV4-1	TRBD1	TRBJ2-1	TGCGCCAGCAGACCCCCAGGGGGCTCGTTCAATGAGCAGTTCTTC	CASRPPGGSFNEQFF
-	TRBV18	-	TRBJ1-2	TGTGCCAGCACCTTAGACAGAATATCCTATGGCTACACCTTC	CASTLDRISYGYTF
-	TRBV19	-	TRBJ1-1	TGTGCCAGTAGGAAAGGGGGTTTGGTGAACACTGAAGCTTTCTTT	CASRKGGLVNTEAFF
-	TRBV9	TRBD1	TRBJ1-1	TGTGCCAGCAGCGTTGGGACAGACATGAACACTGAAGCTTTCTTT	CASSVGTDMNTEAFF
once	TRBV28	-	TRBJ1-6	TGTGCCAGCAGTCCCCGGGACATCCCATTT	CASSPRDIPF
-	TRBV5-6	-	TRBJ2-7	TGTGCCAGCAGTCGACCGGGTTACTCCTACGAGCAGTACTTC	CASSRPGYSYEQYF
-	TRBV15	TRBD1	TRBJ2-5	TGTGCCACCAGCAGAGATCAGGACAGGGCAGAGACCCAGTACTTC	CATSRDQDRAETQYF
-	TRBV5-4	TRBD2	TRBJ2-2	TGTGCCAGCAGCCCGGGACTAGCGGGAGGAAACACCGGGGAGCTGTTTTTT	CASSPGLAGGNTGELFF
-	TRBV7-9	TRBD1	TRBJ2-7	TGTGCCAGCAGCTTAGGCTGGCAGGGGGCGGGCGAGCAGTACTTC	CASSLGWQGAGEQYF
-	TRBV2	-	TRBJ1-3	TGTGCCAGCAGTGGCTCCACGCGGATAAGGTCTGGAAACACCATATATTTT	CASSGSTRIRSGNTIYF
-	TRBV28	TRBD1	TRBJ1-2	TGTGCCAGCTGGACAGGGTCGGGGTATGGCTACCCCTTC	CASWTGSGYGYPF
-	TRBV7-2	-	TRBJ1-2	TGTGCCAGCACCTCCCGCGCAGGGTTTTATGGCTACACCTTC	CASTSRAGFYGYTF
-	TRBV10-3	-	TRBJ1-1	TGTGCCATCAGTGAGTCTGAGGGAACTGAAGCTTTCTTT	CAISESEGTEAFF
-	TRBV28	-	TRBJ2-1	TGTGCCAGCAGTTTTTTCCCCTCAACCACATACAATGAGCAGTTCTTC	CASSFFPSTTYNEQFF
-	TRBV5-5	-	TRBJ2-5	TGTGCCAGCAGCGGCGGCCAGGGGCAAGAGACCCAGTACTTC	CASSGGQGQETQYF
-	TRBV29-1	TRBD1	TRBJ1-3	TGCAGCGTTGAACAGGACAGGAGCTCTGGAAACACCATATATTTT	CSVEQDRSSGNTIYF
-	TRBV7-7	-	TRBJ2-2	TGTGCTAGCAGCCCAGGGAAGGGAACCGGGGAGCTGTTTTTT	CASSPGKGTGELFF
-	TRBV10-3	-	TRBJ2-7	TGTGCCATCAGTGAGACAGACTCCTACGAGCAGTACTTC	CAISETDSYEQYF
few	TRBV4-2	-	TRBJ2-7	TGTGCCAGCAGCCAAGTTGCGGGACTCTCCGCCTACGAGCAGTACTTC	CASSQVAGLSAYEQYF
-	TRBV6-5	TRBD1	TRBJ1-2	TGTGCCAGCAGCCTTAACGGACAGGGGGCTTTCGGCTACACCTTC	CASSLNGQGAFGYTF
-	TRBV2	-	TRBJ2-5	TGTGCCAGCAAGCCGGACAGATCCCAAGAGACCCAGTACTTC	CASKPDRSQETQYF
-	TRBV15	-	TRBJ2-2	TGTGCCACCAGCAGAGTAAACAGTCCGAACACCGGGGAGCTGTTTTTT	CATSRVNSPNTGELFF
-	TRBV5-1	TRBD1	TRBJ2-5	TGCGCCAGCAGCTTGGCGACAGGGCAAGAGACCCAGTACTTC	CASSLATGQETQYF
once	TRBV27	-	TRBJ2-5	TGTGCCAGCGGGAGGGGGACCGTGTACCAAGAGACCCAGTACTTC	CASGRGTVYQETQYF
few	TRBV19	-	TRBJ1-1	TGTGCCAGTTCTGTTCGACAGGCTAGCTCTATGAACACTGAAGCTTTCTTT	CASSVRQASSMNTEAFF
-	TRBV5-5	-	TRBJ2-5	TGTGCCAGCAGCCCCCCCCGGGGGACCCAGTACTTC	CASSPPRGTQYF
-	TRBV2	-	TRBJ2-5	TGTGCCAGCAGTGGACAAAAACAAGAGACCCAGTACTTC	CASSGQKQETQYF
once	TRBV11-2	-	TRBJ1-2	TGTGCCAGCAGCTTAGGCGGGAGAGGCTACACCTTC	CASSLGGRGYTF
-	TRBV6-1	-	TRBJ1-4	TGTGCCAGCAGTGCTTCAACTAATGAAAAACTGTTTTTT	CASSASTNEKLFF
once	TRBV6-5	-	TRBJ1-1	TGTGCCAGCAGTCTCCACCGATCTGCCGGCACTGAAGCTTTCTTT	CASSLHRSAGTEAFF
few	TRBV19	-	TRBJ2-4	TGTGCCAGTAGTATGAGTGCAGCCAAAAACATTCAGTACTTC	CASSMSAAKNIQYF
once	TRBV18	TRBD1	TRBJ2-7	TGTGCCAGCTCACCTGGGACAGGGCGATACGAGCAGTACTTC	CASSPGTGRYEQYF
-	TRBV18	TRBD1	TRBJ2-5	TGTGCCAGCTCAACCGGACAGGGTAGAGAGACCCAGTACTTC	CASSTGQGRETQYF